This T cell receptor beta chain was captured by sequencing in a study of cytomegalovirus exposure and HLA in healthy donors. Only a few counts were recorded for this clone. The PCR contained 60 Vbeta and 13 Jbeta primers. The protocol was immunoSEQ multiplex PCR, while the TCRdb copy is restricted to in-frame clones and leaves out a portion. The sample has some 100,000 clones; around three quarters are singletons. Sequenced input: PBMCs. The sequence was obtained from a female donor in good health and CMV-seropositive.

CDR3 in amino acids: CSVGRDEQFF. DNA for the CDR3: TGCAGCGTTGGGCGGGATGAGCAGTTCTTC. The chain has TRBV29-1 and TRBJ2-1; D possibly corresponds to TRBD2 (5 bases). The length of the CDR3 is 10 residues. Trimming removed 4 bases at V and 8 bases at J, with 6 bases between. Germline CDR1 reads SQVTM; CDR2 reads ANQGSEA.